This TCR beta chain was documented in a study of T cells in Graves' hyperthyroidism and ophthalmopathy (dated by TCRdb to the late 2010s). For the wider study: Peripheral blood was collected at initial diagnosis, before any treatment. In roughly six Graves' hyperthyroidism patients, the study also compared T-cell repertoires from thyroid tissue with T-cell repertoires from blood. TCR Vbeta CDR3 sequencing of 130 to 150 peripheral blood samples (fewer than 45 ophthalmopathy, about 80 hyperthyroidism and some 17 progressor patients) is reported in the paper. Once sampling was done, hyperthyroidism patients were given methimazole at a starting dose of 30 mg daily, whereas ophthalmopathy patients were given high-dose intravenous methylprednisolone. A discovery cohort of around 98 patients, 43 with Graves' ophthalmopathy and 55 to 65 with stable Graves' hyperthyroidism, was used to find distinguishing TCR V-J signatures. Prospective prediction of ophthalmopathy was tested in an independent validation cohort of 18 to 20 hyperthyroidism patients and 17 patients who later progressed to ophthalmopathy. The roughly 90 discovery patients were divided at random into training and test sets in a 7:3 ratio. Study-wide findings and limitations: Blood samples also contained most of the expanded thyroid clonotypes (frequency above 0.001), which suggests that blood repertoires may reflect thyroid immune responses. No statistical method was used to set the sample size in advance, and investigators knew the group allocation. In validation, progression to ophthalmopathy was predicted by the model with 55% to 71% sensitivity and 72% to 85% specificity, a median of about 6 months before onset. A 13 V-J signature model separated ophthalmopathy from stable hyperthyroidism, with roughly 88% sensitivity and about 81% specificity in cross-validation and 80%/75% in testing.

Based on the germline V gene (reference sequence), the CDR1 and CDR2 sequences are DFQATT and SNEGSKA. V is pared back by 6 bases and J by 4 bases, with 19 bases lying between the germline termini. The CDR3 starts with the cysteine, ends with the phenylalanine, and has 14 residues. The retained sequence is limited to the CDR3, 42 bases, with the frame set at the first base. The TCR beta CDR3 regions were amplified from RNA transcripts. The TCR CDR3 was subjected to a first round of RT-PCR using the HTBI primer set and the Qiagen OneStep RT-PCR kit. A second multiplex PCR round built the libraries, followed by size selection and purification. The libraries were sequenced on an Illumina HiSeq2000 using paired-end 100 bp reads. As for the authors' bioinformatics: SOAPnuke was used to process the raw data, throwing out any read that contained adapters or uncalled bases, had a mean Phred below 15, or lacked an exact constant-primer or identifier match. COPE v1.2.5 was used to merge high-quality paired reads, and clonotypes were defined as unique nucleotide sequences. MiTCR v1.1 was used to align the clonotypes against IMGT TRBV, TRBD and TRBJ reference segments. Analysis was restricted to V-J combinations with a frequency above 0.0001, which covered roughly 99% of repertoires. A TCS score was defined as the ratio between F50 (clonal expansion) and ExV (chaos), using BLOSUM62-based TCRdist between CDR3 peptides within each V-J. Welch's t-statistics and random forest reduced some 510 V-J features to some 14, which were used in a naive Bayes classifier (R e1071). TCRdb took the public reads, trimmed them with fastp at Q25, ran MiXCR for clone calling and kept in-frame beta chains. Each entry merges the rows of one CDR3 protein and shows their most common DNA and genes. TCRdb, not the authors, supplied the V and J calls. The sample contains a few hundred thousand distinct CDR3 sequences, approximately 14% of them found a single time. The top ten clonotypes cover about 14% of the sample.

For this clonotype: Its antigen is currently not known. No quality values exist for individual bases; no much larger clone is one base distant.

Graves' hyperthyroidism was defined as stable when no progression to ophthalmopathy occurred over 18 months of follow-up. Hyperthyroidism patients were newly diagnosed, with disease duration under 2 months, and aged 18 to 65 years. Patients with uncontrolled infections, other autoimmune diseases, pregnancy or lactation were excluded. Diagnoses were established on the basis of clinical symptoms, serum thyroxine and TRAb, thyroid ultrasound, and orbital computed tomography. Ficoll-Paque density gradient centrifugation was used to isolate PBMCs from about 9.4 ml of fresh peripheral blood. Total RNA was extracted using Trizol reagent, and RNA quality was assessed on an Agilent 2100 Bioanalyzer.

This clonotype originated in a woman younger than 30 with Graves' hyperthyroidism. The chain is encoded by TRBV20-1 joined to TRBJ2-7; a weak D assignment points to TRBD1 (5 bases agree). Material: blood. The DNA sequence is TGCAGTGCCCCACCTAGGGGCGTTGATTACGAGCAGTACTTC. It translates as CSAPPRGVDYEQYF.